Following are 10 T cell receptor beta chains from one sample sequenced in a study of T-cell reconstitution after alpha-beta-depleted transplantation in children. TCRbeta library preparation incorporated unique molecular identifiers. TCRdb called the PCR reads again in MiXCR, with one record for every CDR3 protein. In the table there are approximately 400,000 distinct CDR3 sequences, under 13% of which are singletons. The sequences come from PBMCs from the stem cell graft donor, collected from the stem cell graft. Source of these receptors: a human donor who donated a stem cell graft to a child with acute myeloid leukemia.

This clonotype was seen many times. The chain recombines TRBV10-2 with TRBJ2-1; the match to TRBD2 covers 9 bases. Looked up from germline, CDR1 is WSHSY and CDR2 is SAAADI. The CDR3 consists of 17 residues. V shed 1 base, J shed 6 bases, and the junction held 10 bases outside the gene matches. The DNA for the CDR3 is TGCGCCAGCAGTGAGTGGACCGGACTAGCGAAACTCAATGAGCAGTTCTTC. This encodes CASSEWTGLAKLNEQFF.

This clonotype was counted ten times or more. J is TRBJ1-2 and V is TRBV12-3 or TRBV12-4; unclear D gene. CDR3 length: 12 amino acids. Trimming removed 5 bases from V and 4 bases from J, with 8 bases in between. The CDR3 DNA is TGTGCCAGCAGTCCGGGCGTCTATGGCTACACCTTC. Amino acid sequence: CASSPGVYGYTF.

There are a few counts of this clonotype. The V call is TRBV13, the J call TRBJ2-7, with a possible D match to TRBD2 (5 bases). Germline CDR1 reads PRHDT; CDR2 reads FYEKMQ (reference sequence). CDR3 length equals 15 residues. Trimming took 0 bases from V and 3 from J, leaving 12 bases between them. CDR3 in amino acids: CASSLGRYEGYEQYF. The CDR3 DNA is TGTGCCAGCAGCTTAGGCAGGTACGAGGGCTACGAGCAGTACTTC.

Concerning this clonotype itself: No DNA is shown, since the ends of the CDR3 on it are uncertain; the CDR3 is the one TCRdb lists. The chain combines TRBV27 with TRBJ1-5. From germline, CDR1 is MNHEY and CDR2 SMNVEV (reference sequence). Ends included, the CDR3 has 18 residues. CDR3 amino acids: CASSFLAAAAGGNQPQHF.

Details on this clonotype: A single base separates this from a much larger clone, so it may be a read error. This rearrangement joins TRBV25-1 to TRBJ2-4, with D tentatively TRBD2 (6 bases). CDR1 MGHDK and CDR2 SYGVNS come from the germline V gene. The CDR3 loop spans 16 amino acids. CDR3 sequence: CASSEFGPLAKNTQYF. CDR3 DNA sequence: TGTGCCAGCAGTGAATTTGGGCCACTAGCCAAAAACACTCAGTACTTC.

This clonotype appeared many times. The genes are TRBV4-1 and TRBJ2-3; possible D gene TRBD2, 7 bases. Per the germline V gene, CDR1 is MGHRA and CDR2 is YSYEKL. This CDR3 has 14 residues. The germline V and J ends were trimmed by 5 bases and 5 bases, with 14 bases remaining between them. The CDR3 protein is CASSFGGPRDTQYF. The DNA for the CDR3 is TGCGCCAGCAGCTTCGGGGGGCCACGAGATACGCAGTATTTT.

The rearrangement uses TRBV7-2 and TRBJ2-7, with TRBD2 matching over 7 bases. This CDR3 is built from 14 residues. Per germline, CDR1 SGHTA and CDR2 FQGNSA. The J segment lost 0 bases and the V segment lost 5 bases, leaving 4 bases of the junction unmatched. The CDR3 here is CASSPGGYSYEQYV. In DNA form, the CDR3 reads TGTGCCAGCAGCCCCGGGGGGTACTCCTACGAGCAGTACGTC.

The gene calls are TRBV20-1 and TRBJ2-1, with 15 bases identical to TRBD2. Germline trimming cut 3 bases from V and 7 bases from J; bases unmatched to any gene: 10. The CDR3 totals 17 residues. Germline lookup yields CDR1 DFQATT and CDR2 SNEGSKA (reference sequence). CDR3 protein: CSARGLAGGRLENEQFF. CDR3 nucleotide sequence: TGCAGTGCTAGGGGACTAGCGGGAGGAAGGTTGGAGAATGAGCAGTTCTTC.

This clonotype came up once. The chain carries TRBV7-9 and TRBJ2-7; D not resolved. V lost 6 bases and J lost 3, with 12 bases in between. Germline CDR1 SEHNR, CDR2 FQNEAQ (reference sequence). The length of the CDR3 is 13 residues. CDR3 nucleotide sequence: TGTGCCAGCAGTTTGATCACTCTCTACGAGCAGTACGTC. Translating it yields CASSLITLYEQYV.

The V gene is TRBV5-1, the J gene TRBJ2-1, with D unclear. The V gene's germline CDR1 is SGHRS and CDR2 YFSETQ. The CDR3 loop spans 15 amino acids. Between the trimmed V and J ends, which lost 3 bases and 0 bases, there was a span of 10 bases. The CDR3 DNA is TGCGCCAGCAGCTCCGACAAGAGCTCCTACAATGAGCAGTTCTTC. Translation: CASSSDKSSYNEQFF.